One and the same sample provided the 21 T cell receptor beta chains below, sequenced in a study of cytomegalovirus exposure and HLA in healthy donors. The PCR was carried out with 60 Vbeta primers and 13 Jbeta primers. The assay was immunoSEQ multiplex PCR, and TCRdb's table has in-frame clones only and misses some. The sample includes 150,000 or so clones, 73% of them seen just once. Sequencing was carried out using PBMCs. The origin of the receptors is a woman between 18 and 29 years old in good health and CMV-seronegative.

This chain links TRBV4-1 with TRBJ1-2; tentatively, D is TRBD1 (5 bases). This CDR3 has 15 residues. Germline CDR1 and CDR2: MGHRA and YSYEKL. Trimming pared 0 bases from V and 4 bases from J, leaving 12 bases between. The DNA of the CDR3 is TGCGCCAGCAGCCAAGATATAAACAGGCTCTATGGCTACACCTTC. The encoded protein is CASSQDINRLYGYTF.

The chain couples TRBV28 to TRBJ2-3; 9 bases align to TRBD1. Germline V gene data show CDR1 as MDHEN and CDR2 as SYDVKM. The CDR3 is made up of 17 amino acids. With 6 bases clipped from V and 8 bases from J, the junction kept 18 bases outside the gene matches. The chain's CDR3 is CASRPPLGREGQGTQYF. The CDR3 DNA reads TGTGCCAGCAGACCGCCCCTGGGCAGGGAGGGACAGGGTACGCAGTATTTT.

This chain links TRBV28 with TRBJ1-3; the match to TRBD1 covers 7 bases. The CDR3 has 16 amino acids. Per the germline V gene, CDR1 is MDHEN and CDR2 is SYDVKM. V shed 4 bases and J 1 base; nucleotides not matched to a gene: 7. The CDR3 protein is CASSSQTGESGNTIYF. The DNA for the CDR3 is TGTGCCAGCAGTTCACAAACAGGGGAATCTGGAAACACCATATATTTT.

This clone was counted between two and nine times. The gene calls are TRBV28 and TRBJ2-3; TRBD2 matches at 7 bases. Germline V gene sequence: CDR1 MDHEN, CDR2 SYDVKM. Losses at the gene ends were 7 bases for V and 3 bases for J; bases not matched to a gene: 19. The CDR3 covers 18 residues. The CDR3 DNA follows: TGTGCCAGCACCCTCCAAGGGTATGGGAGGGATATAACAGATACGCAGTATTTT. This codes for CASTLQGYGRDITDTQYF.

This rearrangement joins TRBV7-8 to TRBJ1-5, with D tentatively TRBD1 (6 bases). There are 16 residues in the CDR3. Per the germline V gene, CDR1 is SGHVS and CDR2 is FQNEAQ. Trimming took off 1 base at V and 3 bases at J, with 13 bases between the two ends. The CDR3 DNA reads as TGTGCCAGCAGCTTAGGGGGGCAGGGAGACAATCAGCCCCAGCATTTT. Its protein product is CASSLGGQGDNQPQHF.

This clone has just one count. The gene calls are TRBV4-1 and TRBJ1-2, with no clear D. V gave up 1 base and J gave up 8 bases, with 14 bases separating them. CDR1 MGHRA and CDR2 YSYEKL come from the germline V gene. The CDR3 has 14 residues. CDR3 DNA: TGCGCCAGCAGCCAAGTTCCGGGGATAGAGGGCTACACCTTC. It yields the protein CASSQVPGIEGYTF.

The V gene is TRBV18, the J gene TRBJ1-1, with 12 bases identical to TRBD1. Germline V gene data show CDR1 as KGHSH and CDR2 as LQKENI. Trimming at V came to 3 bases and at J to 4 bases, leaving 3 bases not matched to a gene. The CDR3 is made up of 15 amino acids. The DNA for the CDR3 is TGTGCCAGCTCACCGGGACAGGGGGCGATCACTGAAGCTTTCTTT. This gives the protein CASSPGQGAITEAFF.

The chain has TRBV4-3 and TRBJ2-1; TRBD2 might be the D (6 bases). The germline gives CDR1 LGHNA, CDR2 YSLEER. The V gene lost 0 bases and the J gene lost 10 bases, with 10 bases spanning the gap. The CDR3 consists of 13 residues. The CDR3 is CASSQDRLAEQFF. In DNA, the CDR3 is TGCGCCAGCAGCCAAGACAGGCTAGCGGAGCAGTTCTTC.

V usage is TRBV15 and J usage is TRBJ1-6, with D maybe TRBD1 (6 bases). The germline V and J ends were trimmed by 1 base and 7 bases, with 14 bases remaining between them. Germline assignment: CDR1 LNHNV and CDR2 YYDKDF (reference sequence). This CDR3 has 16 amino acids. The CDR3: CATSRARTEKNSPLHF. The CDR3 DNA follows: TGTGCCACCAGCAGAGCTAGGACAGAGAAGAATTCACCCCTCCACTTT.

For this clone: The identical CDR3 is also encoded by other nucleotide sequences in the sample. The genes are TRBV27 and TRBJ1-2; D ambiguous. The ends were cut back, 5 bases at V and 1 base at J, with 8 bases in the middle. The CDR3 has 13 residues. Germline CDR1 MNHEY, CDR2 SMNVEV (reference sequence). The CDR3 bases are TGTGCCAGCAGTCCCGGGATTAACTATGGCTACACCTTC. Amino acid sequence: CASSPGINYGYTF.

This clone has a handful of counts. This chain connects TRBV7-2 to TRBJ1-1; D is ambiguous. Germline loops: CDR1 SGHTA, CDR2 FQGNSA. Trimming removed 8 bases from V and 1 base from J, with 5 bases in between. This CDR3 has 11 amino acids. The CDR3 here is CASSGNTEAFF. The CDR3 bases are TGTGCCAGCTCGGGGAACACTGAAGCTTTCTTT.

The chain carries TRBV7-2 and TRBJ2-7; TRBD1 matches 12 bases. The germline gives CDR1 SGHTA, CDR2 FQGNSA. The CDR3 extends over 14 amino acids. Trimming cost V 5 bases and J 7 bases; bases outside gene matches: 6. The chain's CDR3 is CASSPGQGAGEQYF. DNA for the CDR3: TGTGCCAGCAGCCCGGGACAGGGGGCAGGGGAGCAGTACTTC.

The chain carries TRBV15 and TRBJ2-7, with D unclear. Germline-derived CDR1 and CDR2 are LNHNV and YYDKDF (reference sequence). Trimming pared 0 bases from V and 4 bases from J, leaving 13 bases between. This CDR3 has 15 residues. The CDR3 nucleotides are TGTGCCACCAGCAGAGATCGGGTTAGGAGTTACGAGCAGTACGTC. It encodes CATSRDRVRSYEQYV.

This clone came up once. The chain employs TRBV4-3 and TRBJ1-6; 8 positions agree with TRBD1. This CDR3 comprises 16 residues. The trim removed 0 bases at V and 9 bases at J, leaving 7 bases unmatched. The V gene's germline CDR1 is LGHNA and CDR2 YSLEER. Here the CDR3 reads CASSQDRGTGGSPLHF. DNA for the CDR3: TGCGCCAGCAGCCAAGATCGGGGGACAGGAGGTTCACCCCTCCACTTT.

This clone was detected only a few times. The V and J genes are TRBV5-4 and TRBJ2-1; 9 bases align to TRBD2. The CDR3 is made up of 15 amino acids. The germline V gene encodes CDR1 SGHNT and CDR2 YYREEE (reference sequence). The V and J ends lost 0 bases and 5 bases, in that order; junction bases with no gene match: 3. The CDR3 spells CASSLERGEDNEQFF. The DNA for the CDR3 is TGTGCCAGCAGCTTGGAGCGGGGGGAGGACAATGAGCAGTTCTTC.

This clone has a handful of counts. The chain links TRBV25-1 to TRBJ2-2; 7 bases agree with TRBD2. The germline CDR1 and CDR2 sequences are MGHDK and SYGVNS. V shed 0 bases, J shed 1 base, and the junction held 8 bases outside the gene matches. The CDR3 totals 18 residues. The CDR3 nucleotides are TGTGCCAGCAGTGAATATTTGAGAGGCGGGGGGAACACCGGGGAGCTGTTTTTT. Amino acid sequence: CASSEYLRGGGNTGELFF.

The V gene is TRBV18, the J gene TRBJ2-7; D might be TRBD2 (5 bases). Germline V CDR1 and CDR2: KGHSH, LQKENI. The CDR3 runs 13 residues. CDR3 sequence reads: CASSRNRETHLEV. For the CDR3, the DNA is TGTGCCAGCTCACGAAACCGGGAAACCCACTTGGAAGTC.

The rearrangement links TRBV18 to TRBJ2-7; 7 bases align to TRBD2. Trimming at V came to 2 bases and at J to 4 bases, leaving 2 bases not matched to a gene. Germline values: CDR1 KGHSH, CDR2 LQKENI. The length of the CDR3 is 13 residues. The CDR3 is CASSPSGRYEQYV. As DNA, the CDR3 is TGTGCCAGCTCACCATCCGGGAGGTACGAGCAGTACGTC.

The chain recombines TRBV7-2 with TRBJ2-5; 10 nucleotides align to TRBD2. Per germline, CDR1 SGHTA and CDR2 FQGNSA. J was trimmed by 5 bases and V by 1 base; bases with no gene match: 10. The CDR3 totals 17 residues. CDR3 protein: CASSLVTTSGMGETQYF. CDR3 nucleotide sequence: TGTGCCAGCAGCTTAGTGACCACTAGCGGGATGGGGGAGACCCAGTACTTC.

The chain joins TRBV28 to TRBJ1-4, with D unclear. The CDR3 is made up of 15 amino acids. Trimming left V 6 bases short and J 0 bases short, with 11 bases between. The germline V gene has CDR1 MDHEN and CDR2 SYDVKM. Here the CDR3 DNA reads TGTGCCAGCAGCGTTTACGAGACAACTAATGAAAAACTGTTTTTT. Its translation: CASSVYETTNEKLFF.

This chain connects TRBV28 to TRBJ2-4; TRBD2 aligns across 8 bases. CDR3 length: 16 amino acids. Germline assignment: CDR1 MDHEN and CDR2 SYDVKM. Trimming removed 6 bases from V and 2 bases from J; junction bases left unmatched: 9. The chain's CDR3 is CASSRPSGGTKNIQYF. For the CDR3, the DNA is TGTGCCAGCAGCCGCCCCAGCGGGGGAACCAAAAACATTCAGTACTTC.